This T cell receptor (beta chain) was profiled in a study of PD-L1 blockade in urothelial cancer. Turning to the study itself: Males with bladder-origin urothelial cancer made up about 85% of the roughly 29 patients.

Noted time point: pretreatment peripheral blood. Patients in the study were battling locally advanced or metastatic urothelial carcinoma. TCRdb keeps only in-frame clones here, not all; method: immunoSEQ multiplex PCR. The profile shows about 50,000 clones, around 79% of them singletons. V dropped 4 bases and J dropped 12 bases, with 15 bases sitting between them. CDR1 is MDHEN, CDR2 SYDVKM, per germline. This CDR3 region has 12 residues. J is TRBJ1-1 and V is TRBV28; the D gene is possibly TRBD1 (5 bases). This specimen was PBMCs, taken around atezolizumab (anti-PD-L1) treatment. This clonotype originated in an older man with urothelial cancer. The CDR3 nucleotides read TGTGCCAGCAGTTCAGGGTCCCCTCAACCTTTCTTT. It codes for CASSSGSPQPFF.